A single sample is the source of the 12 T cell receptor beta chains below, sequenced in a study of T-cell reconstitution after alpha-beta-depleted transplantation in children. The library targeted TCRbeta and was prepared with unique molecular identifiers. TCRdb re-derived calls from the PCR reads in MiXCR, one entry per CDR3 protein. The repertoire has around 500,000 distinct CDR3 sequences, 23% of them found once; the top ten carry roughly an eighth. Material: PBMCs, mostly from graft donor cells, obtained 360 days after TCRalphabeta/CD19-depleted stem cell transplant. The receptors stem from a boy under three years old who had a stem cell transplant for acute myeloid leukemia, so the T cells may come from the graft donor.

This clonotype has a count of ten or more. The V call is TRBV20-1, the J call TRBJ2-5; no clear D gene. Germline-derived CDR1 and CDR2 are DFQATT and SNEGSKA (reference sequence). This CDR3 has 11 residues. The V end lost 6 bases, the J end lost 5 bases, and 10 bases lay between the germline ends. This CDR3 reads CSAQMRETQYF. The CDR3 bases are TGCAGTGCCCAGATGCGGGAGACCCAGTACTTC.

This clonotype was seen more than once but under ten times. This chain joins TRBV12-3 or TRBV12-4 and TRBJ2-7; D gene unclear. CDR3 length equals 15 residues. Trimming took off 5 bases at V and 1 base at J, with 15 bases between the two ends. Here the CDR3 DNA reads TGTGCCAGCAGTCCGCTCCCGGACGCTTCCTACGAGCAGTACTTC. Residues: CASSPLPDASYEQYF.

The genes are TRBV11-2 and TRBJ1-1, with D possibly matching TRBD1 (6 bases). V dropped 3 bases and J dropped 3 bases, with 14 bases sitting between them. CDR3 size: 15 residues. CDR1 and CDR2 from the germline V gene are SGHAT and FQNNGV. The CDR3 reads CASSLGARSDTEAFF. DNA for the CDR3: TGTGCCAGCAGCTTGGGGGCGAGAAGCGACACTGAAGCTTTCTTT.

As for this clonotype: This clone may be a read error of a much larger clone one base away. The chain links TRBV28 to TRBJ2-3; D not certain. The CDR3 sequence is 12 residues long. Trimming shortened V by 5 bases and J by 5 bases, and 8 bases separated the two germline ends. From germline, CDR1 is MDHEN and CDR2 SYDVKM. The CDR3 nucleotides are TGTGCCAGCAGTCCGAGAGTAGATACGCAGTATTTT. Encoded protein: CASSPRVDTQYF.

This clonotype came up many times. The chain employs TRBV12-3 or TRBV12-4 and TRBJ2-7; 7 bases fit TRBD1. The CDR3 loop spans 13 amino acids. Trimming cost V 5 bases and J 4 bases; bases outside gene matches: 5. This chain's CDR3 is CASSLGTVYEQYV. For the CDR3, the DNA is TGTGCCAGCAGTCTCGGGACAGTATACGAGCAGTACGTC.

This clonotype was counted only a few times. The chain employs TRBV28 and TRBJ2-3; 9 positions match TRBD1. The CDR3 spans 13 residues. Per the germline V gene, CDR1 is MDHEN and CDR2 is SYDVKM. Trimming at V came to 8 bases and at J to 2 bases, leaving 2 bases not matched to a gene. The CDR3, as DNA: TGTGCCAGCGGACAGGGGAACACAGATACGCAGTATTTT. It codes for CASGQGNTDTQYF.

The chain recombines TRBV12-5 with TRBJ2-1; D possibly corresponds to TRBD1 (5 bases). The germline V and J ends were trimmed by 5 bases and 3 bases, with 11 bases remaining between them. CDR3 length equals 14 residues. The germline V gene encodes CDR1 LGHNT and CDR2 FRNRAP. The DNA for the CDR3 is TGTGCTAGTGGTCTGTGGACAAACTACAATGAGCAGTTCTTC. It yields the protein CASGLWTNYNEQFF.

This clonotype came up many times. The chain recombines TRBV27 with TRBJ2-1; D may correspond to TRBD1 or TRBD2 (5 bases each). Germline values: CDR1 MNHEY, CDR2 SMNVEV (reference sequence). V was trimmed by 6 bases and J by 7 bases, leaving 19 bases between them. The CDR3 runs 15 residues. The CDR3 DNA is TGTGCCAGCAGCCTCACGGGACGGCTTAGGAATGAGCAGTTCTTC. This sequence encodes CASSLTGRLRNEQFF.

The table lists this clonotype with many counts. The chain has TRBV12-3 or TRBV12-4 and TRBJ2-1; D is perhaps TRBD1 or TRBD2 (5 bases each). V was cut by 6 bases and J by 7 bases, with 16 bases left in between. This CDR3 has 14 residues. CDR3 in DNA: TGTGCCAGCAGCCCAGGGTCAAGGAGGAATGAGCAGTTCTTC. This translates into CASSPGSRRNEQFF.

The CDR3 DNA reads as TGCAGCGTGGGTGGCGGGACCGTGAATGAAAAACTGTTTTTT. As protein: CSVGGGTVNEKLFF. This rearrangement joins TRBV29-1 to TRBJ1-4, with D perhaps TRBD1 (5 bases). The length of the CDR3 is 14 residues. The V end lost 6 bases, the J end lost 5 bases, and 16 bases lay between the germline ends. Germline V gene sequence: CDR1 SQVTM, CDR2 ANQGSEA.

A few counts support this clonotype. The chain combines TRBV20-1 with TRBJ2-1; 7 bases fit TRBD2. The J segment lost 0 bases and the V segment lost 6 bases, leaving 11 bases of the junction unmatched. The CDR3 contains 16 residues. The germline gives CDR1 DFQATT, CDR2 SNEGSKA (reference sequence). The CDR3 region is CSAWTSEASSYNEQFF. The CDR3 DNA follows: TGCAGTGCCTGGACTAGTGAGGCGTCCTCCTACAATGAGCAGTTCTTC.

This clonotype showed up just a few times. The gene calls are TRBV11-2 and TRBJ2-7; D not resolved. The CDR3 has 15 amino acids. The V end lost 0 bases, the J end lost 6 bases, and 15 bases lay between the germline ends. Germline CDR1 is SGHAT and CDR2 is FQNNGV. The CDR3 spells CASSLEPDARLEQYF. CDR3 nucleotide sequence: TGTGCCAGCAGCTTAGAACCCGACGCGAGGCTCGAGCAGTACTTC.